These 25 T cell receptor beta chains were all obtained from the same sample, sequenced in a study of shared clonotypes between healthy human individuals. Assay: immunoSEQ multiplex PCR; the TCRdb copy retains only in-frame clones and omits some. The sample has approximately 720,000 clones; just over 90% are singletons. Naive CD8 populations comprised CD45RO-negative cells positively selected for CCR7, excluding terminally differentiated effector memory CD45RA+ cells. Sequenced: naive CD8+ T cells sorted from blood. These receptors all come from a man aged 25 to 40 in good health.

The rearrangement links TRBV2 to TRBJ1-2; 7 nucleotides line up with TRBD1. V lost 8 bases, J lost 2 bases, and 5 bases stayed unmatched. In germline, CDR1 is SNHLY, CDR2 FYNNEI. This CDR3 comprises 13 residues. The CDR3 is CASPRDRNYGYTF. CDR3 nucleotide sequence: TGTGCCAGCCCCCGGGACAGAAACTATGGCTACACCTTC.

The rearrangement joins TRBV6-5 to TRBJ1-5; D unclear. Germline CDR1 is MNHEY and CDR2 is SVGAGI. Trimming stripped 0 bases from V and 7 bases from J, with 10 bases between. The CDR3 contains 14 residues. CDR3 coding DNA: TGTGCCAGCAGTTACTCCGGAGGGATGCAGCCCCAGCATTTT. This sequence encodes CASSYSGGMQPQHF.

V and J are TRBV29-1 and TRBJ2-7; possibly TRBD1 for D (6 bases). CDR1 and CDR2 (germline): SQVTM, ANQGSEA. V lost 0 bases and J 3 bases, leaving 15 bases between the germline ends. The CDR3 contains 15 residues. The DNA for the CDR3 is TGCAGCGTTGAAGATCCACAGGGAGTCGGCTACGAGCAGTACTTC. Translation: CSVEDPQGVGYEQYF.

This chain joins TRBV6-5 and TRBJ1-2; 7 nucleotides align to TRBD1. The CDR3 spans 15 residues. Germline V gene sequence: CDR1 MNHEY, CDR2 SVGAGI. V was pared by 0 bases and J by 5 bases, with 6 bases of the junction left unmatched. CDR3 nucleotide sequence: TGTGCCAGCAGTTACTCGATGACAGGGAAGTATGGCTACACCTTC. Translating it yields CASSYSMTGKYGYTF.

This clone was seen once. The chain couples TRBV29-1 to TRBJ1-2; D is undetermined. The CDR3 length is 16 residues. The V end was cut by 0 bases, the J end by 4 bases, with 18 bases between. Germline CDR1 is SQVTM and CDR2 is ANQGSEA. CDR3 residues: CSVEDPAGRATYGYTF. The CDR3, as DNA: TGCAGCGTTGAAGATCCCGCAGGTAGGGCGACCTATGGCTACACCTTC.

The chain joins TRBV7-9 to TRBJ1-5; 7 nucleotides align to TRBD1. The germline gives CDR1 SEHNR, CDR2 FQNEAQ (reference sequence). The J segment lost 1 base and the V segment lost 6 bases, leaving 12 bases of the junction unmatched. The CDR3 loop spans 17 amino acids. The CDR3 spells CASRPKTGTESNQPQHF. The CDR3 DNA reads TGTGCCAGCAGACCGAAAACCGGGACAGAAAGCAATCAGCCCCAGCATTTT.

This chain joins TRBV7-9 and TRBJ2-3, with TRBD1 identical over 9 bases. CDR3 length: 13 residues. Looked up from germline, CDR1 is SEHNR and CDR2 is FQNEAQ (reference sequence). J was trimmed by 4 bases and V by 6 bases; bases with no gene match: 2. Here the CDR3 reads CASRQGAADTQYF. CDR3 sequence (DNA): TGTGCCAGCAGACAGGGGGCCGCAGATACGCAGTATTTT.

The J gene is TRBJ2-1, the V gene TRBV28; 11 nucleotides agree with TRBD2. V dropped 7 bases and J dropped 4; count of bases not matched to a gene: 6. Germline assignment: CDR1 MDHEN and CDR2 SYDVKM. The CDR3 extends over 15 amino acids. This CDR3 reads CASTIGLAGYNEQFF. Written as DNA, the CDR3 is TGTGCCAGCACTATCGGACTAGCGGGTTACAATGAGCAGTTCTTC.

This chain uses TRBV7-6 with TRBJ2-2; D possibly uses TRBD1 or TRBD2 (5 bases each). CDR1 is SGHVS, CDR2 FNYEAQ, per germline. Trimming took off 1 base at V and 7 bases at J, with 7 bases between the two ends. The CDR3 has 13 residues. CDR3 in DNA: TGTGCCAGCAGCTTAGGGGACGTCGGGGAGCTGTTTTTT. It specifies CASSLGDVGELFF.

The rearrangement joins TRBV29-1 to TRBJ2-1; D not resolved. The germline V and J ends were trimmed by 7 bases and 0 bases, with 7 bases remaining between them. Germline CDR1 is SQVTM and CDR2 is ANQGSEA. The CDR3 is made up of 12 amino acids. The CDR3 DNA reads as TGCAGCGCCACAAGCTCCTACAATGAGCAGTTCTTC. It encodes CSATSSYNEQFF.

The CDR3 DNA is TGTGCCAGCAGTGAAAGAACTAGCGGGAGACTCAATGAGCAGTTCTTC. The encoded protein is CASSERTSGRLNEQFF. The V gene is TRBV6-1, the J gene TRBJ2-1, with 11 bases lining up with TRBD2. This CDR3 has 16 residues. Losses at the gene ends were 2 bases for V and 6 bases for J; bases not matched to a gene: 6. Germline CDR1 is MNHNS and CDR2 is SASEGT.

This chain uses TRBV19 with TRBJ1-5; D unclear. CDR1 is LNHDA and CDR2 is SQIVND in the germline V gene (reference sequence). The CDR3 spans 15 residues. Trimming left V 0 bases short and J 7 bases short, with 13 bases between. CDR3 DNA: TGTGCCAGTAGTATAGATCTGGCAGCCTTGCAGCCCCAGCATTTT. Residues: CASSIDLAALQPQHF. Complete variable domain (other parts from reference TRBV19 and TRBJ1-5): DGGITQSPKYLFRKEGQNVTLSCEQNLNHDAMYWYRQDPGQGLRLIYYSQIVNDFQKGDIAEGYSVSREKKESFPLTVTSAQKNPTAFYLCASSIDLAALQPQHFGDGTRLSIL.

The chain has TRBV7-9 and TRBJ2-7; D possibly matches TRBD1 or TRBD2 (6 bases each). The germline V gene encodes CDR1 SEHNR and CDR2 FQNEAQ (reference sequence). Trimming cost V 8 bases and J 4 bases, with 21 bases left between them. The CDR3 sequence is 15 residues long. The CDR3 nucleotides are TGTGCCAGCGGGAAGGGGGGAGCGGTGGATTACGAGCAGTACTTC. This encodes CASGKGGAVDYEQYF.

The rearrangement joins TRBV15 to TRBJ2-1; no clear D. Between the trimmed V and J ends, which lost 0 bases and 0 bases, there was a span of 9 bases. Germline lookup yields CDR1 LNHNV and CDR2 YYDKDF (reference sequence). There are 16 residues in the CDR3. The CDR3, as DNA: TGTGCCACCAGCAGAGATATCACAAGCTCCTACAATGAGCAGTTCTTC. This gives the protein CATSRDITSSYNEQFF. Full variable domain (remainder filled in from reference TRBV15 and TRBJ2-1): DAMVIQNPRYQVTQFGKPVTLSCSQTLNHNVMYWYQQKSSQAPKLLFHYYDKDFNNEADTPDNFQSRRPNTSFCFLDIRSPGLGDTAMYLCATSRDITSSYNEQFFGPGTRLTVL.

A few counts support this clone. The chain links TRBV27 to TRBJ1-2; D is possibly TRBD1 (6 bases). Trimming cost V 11 bases and J 7 bases, with 17 bases left between them. The CDR3 is made up of 12 amino acids. Germline lookup yields CDR1 MNHEY and CDR2 SMNVEV (reference sequence). In DNA form, the CDR3 reads TGTGCCTCCCGGAGGGGGGGTGGTGGCTACACCTTC. Translation gives CASRRGGGGYTF.

This clone appeared a few times. The chain has TRBV7-9 and TRBJ2-2, with D perhaps TRBD2 (5 bases). V dropped 5 bases and J dropped 5 bases, with 18 bases sitting between them. The germline gives CDR1 SEHNR, CDR2 FQNEAQ (reference sequence). CDR3 length: 16 amino acids. CDR3 coding DNA: TGTGCCAGCAGCCCCCTCGGGATAACCAAGACCGGGGAGCTGTTTTTT. This sequence encodes CASSPLGITKTGELFF.

This sequence joins TRBV5-6 and TRBJ1-1, with unresolved D. With 2 bases removed from V and 3 bases from J, the gap between germline ends came to 5 bases. Germline V gene data show CDR1 as SGHDT and CDR2 as YYEEEE. The CDR3 spans 12 residues. The CDR3 region has the DNA TGTGCCAGCAGCTTTAGTGACACTGAAGCTTTCTTT. Translated, it gives CASSFSDTEAFF.

The chain joins TRBV5-1 to TRBJ2-1; 9 positions agree with TRBD2. V lost 4 bases, J lost 8 bases, and 4 bases stayed unmatched. Germline V gives CDR1 SGHRS, CDR2 YFSETQ. The CDR3 is 13 residues long. CDR3 loop: CASSMSGRHEQFF. The CDR3 DNA reads as TGCGCCAGCAGCATGAGCGGGAGGCATGAGCAGTTCTTC.

The chain recombines TRBV18 with TRBJ1-1, with D possibly matching TRBD1 (5 bases). Looked up from germline, CDR1 is KGHSH and CDR2 is LQKENI. V lost 3 bases, J lost 0 bases, and 17 bases lay in between. The length of the CDR3 is 17 residues. CDR3 in amino acids: CASSPKRGEVMNTEAFF. The DNA of the CDR3 is TGTGCCAGCTCACCGAAGCGGGGGGAGGTAATGAACACTGAAGCTTTCTTT.

This chain connects TRBV29-1 to TRBJ1-2, with TRBD1 as a possible D gene (5 bases). CDR1 and CDR2 (germline): SQVTM, ANQGSEA. Trimming took 4 bases from V and 13 from J, leaving 16 bases between them. The CDR3 sequence is 11 residues long. The DNA of the CDR3 is TGCAGCGTTGTAGCCGGGACGGCCACCACCTTC. Amino acid sequence: CSVVAGTATTF. The full variable domain, in which reference TRBV29-1 and TRBJ1-2 provide the parts outside the CDR3, is SAVISQKPSRDICQRGTSLTIQCQVDSQVTMMFWYRQQPGQSLTLIATANQGSEATYESGFVIDKFPISRPNLTFSTLTVSNMSPEDSSIYLCSVVAGTATTFGSGTRLTVV.

The V and J genes are TRBV5-4 and TRBJ1-1, with D uncertain. V lost 9 bases to trimming and J lost 7 bases, with 10 bases between them. CDR1 and CDR2 (germline): SGHNT, YYREEE (reference sequence). The CDR3 consists of 10 residues. The CDR3 here is CAIGRGEAFF. CDR3 DNA sequence: TGTGCCATCGGCCGGGGTGAAGCTTTCTTT.

V gene TRBV28 combines with J gene TRBJ2-7; 12 nucleotides match TRBD2. After removal of 4 bases from V and 0 bases from J, the junction contained 4 bases not matched to a gene. CDR1 is MDHEN and CDR2 is SYDVKM in the germline V gene. CDR3 length equals 16 residues. The CDR3: CASSYLTSGSSYEQYF. The CDR3 DNA follows: TGTGCCAGCAGTTACCTGACTAGCGGGAGCTCCTACGAGCAGTACTTC.

The gene calls are TRBV6-5 and TRBJ2-1; perhaps TRBD2 as D (5 bases). V was clipped by 1 base and J by 7 bases, with 14 bases between them. The V gene's germline CDR1 is MNHEY and CDR2 SVGAGI. This CDR3 has 15 amino acids. The CDR3 coding sequence is TGTGCCAGCAGTTACTATCCCCGGGGTGGAAATGAGCAGTTCTTC. Its protein product is CASSYYPRGGNEQFF.

The CDR3 loop is CASSLSGFIDSGNTIYF. The DNA for the CDR3 is TGCGCCAGCAGCTTGAGCGGATTTATTGACTCTGGAAACACCATATATTTT. The rearrangement links TRBV5-1 to TRBJ1-3, with D uncertain. Germline V gene lookup returns CDR1 SGHRS and CDR2 YFSETQ. CDR3 length: 17 amino acids. Trimming shortened V by 1 base and J by 0 bases, and 14 bases separated the two germline ends. The full variable domain, in which reference TRBV5-1 and TRBJ1-3 provide the parts outside the CDR3, is KAGVTQTPRYLIKTRGQQVTLSCSPISGHRSVSWYQQTPGQGLQFLFEYFSETQRNKGNFPGRFSGRQFSNSRSEMNVSTLELGDSALYLCASSLSGFIDSGNTIYFGEGSWLTVV.

The chain combines TRBV5-1 with TRBJ2-1, with D possibly matching TRBD1 (6 bases). V was trimmed by 2 bases and J by 9 bases, leaving 9 bases between them. The CDR3 extends over 12 amino acids. Germline CDR1 is SGHRS and CDR2 is YFSETQ. The CDR3: CASSLPGVEQFF. CDR3 nucleotide sequence: TGCGCCAGCAGCTTACCAGGGGTTGAGCAGTTCTTC.